A selection of T cell receptor beta chains follows, all from one sample in a study of cytomegalovirus exposure and HLA in healthy donors. The assay was immunoSEQ multiplex PCR, and TCRdb's table has in-frame clones only and misses some. The top ten hold approximately 1% of the sample, which has 100,000 to 150,000 clones, over 80% seen once. The sequenced sample was PBMCs. Receptors were obtained from a boy aged 10-17 years in good health and CMV-seronegative. CDR3s include the opening cysteine and the closing phenylalanine or tryptophan. Each record gives: V gene, D gene, clone size, J gene, CDR3 protein, CDR3 DNA. D genes are given only for firm matches. Not all rows give a size; the values are once, few, many and, for expanded clones, a class.

>TRBV6-5|-|-|TRBJ2-7
CASWRGVGYEQYF
TGTGCCAGCTGGCGCGGGGTAGGCTACGAGCAGTACTTC
>TRBV11-3|-|-|TRBJ2-7
CASSRRGGTLYEQYF
TGTGCCAGCAGCCGGCGCGGCGGGACCCTCTACGAGCAGTACTTC
>TRBV4-1|TRBD2|-|TRBJ2-1
CASSQDLAGGTEQFF
TGCGCCAGCAGCCAAGATCTAGCGGGAGGTACTGAGCAGTTCTTC
>TRBV7-2|-|once|TRBJ2-3
CASSGMGRVGSTDTQYF
TGTGCCAGCAGCGGCATGGGGCGAGTAGGTAGCACAGATACGCAGTATTTT
>TRBV30|-|once|TRBJ1-1
CAWSELQGGSTEAFF
TGTGCCTGGAGTGAATTACAGGGTGGTAGTACTGAAGCTTTCTTT
>TRBV29-1|-|-|TRBJ1-2
CSVANRGPPHGYTF
TGCAGCGTTGCTAACCGAGGCCCACCCCATGGCTACACCTTC
>TRBV11-3|TRBD2|-|TRBJ2-7
CASSPRLAGVAEQYF
TGTGCCAGCAGCCCACGACTAGCGGGAGTCGCCGAGCAGTACTTC
>TRBV5-1|-|-|TRBJ2-1
CASSTTQRYSYNEQFF
TGCGCCAGCAGCACAACGCAGCGGTACTCCTACAATGAGCAGTTCTTC
>TRBV6-6|-|once|TRBJ2-1
CASSSLDDEQFF
TGTGCCAGCAGTTCCCTAGACGATGAGCAGTTCTTC
>TRBV6-5|-|-|TRBJ1-1
CASSYGSGTKAFF
TGTGCCAGCAGTTACGGCTCCGGGACAAAAGCTTTCTTT
>TRBV30|-|-|TRBJ1-6
CAWSLGGQPPLHF
TGTGCCTGGAGTCTTGGAGGACAGCCACCCCTCCACTTT
>TRBV4-2|TRBD2|-|TRBJ2-1
CASSQGVAGLNEQFF
TGTGCCAGCAGCCAAGGGGTAGCGGGCCTAAATGAGCAGTTCTTC
>TRBV19|TRBD2|-|TRBJ2-5
CASSIGLAGEGGPETQYF
TGTGCCAGTAGTATCGGACTAGCGGGAGAAGGAGGCCCCGAGACCCAGTACTTC
>TRBV5-1|-|-|TRBJ2-1
CASSLVSGSNEQFF
TGCGCCAGCAGCTTGGTCTCCGGGTCCAATGAGCAGTTCTTC
>TRBV5-1|-|-|TRBJ1-1
CASSFTVDTEAFF
TGCGCCAGCAGCTTCACGGTTGACACTGAAGCTTTCTTT
>TRBV14|-|-|TRBJ2-7
CASSPYYEQYF
TGTGCCAGCAGCCCCTACTACGAGCAGTACTTC
>TRBV19|-|-|TRBJ2-1
CASSILPAGPPYNEQFF
TGTGCCAGTAGTATACTTCCGGCAGGGCCCCCCTACAATGAGCAGTTCTTC
>TRBV30|-|-|TRBJ1-2
CAWSSRGMYGYTF
TGTGCCTGGAGTTCGAGGGGGATGTATGGCTACACCTTC
>TRBV7-8|TRBD2|-|TRBJ2-1
CASSLALAGSYNEQFF
TGTGCCAGCAGCTTAGCGCTAGCGGGATCATACAATGAGCAGTTCTTC
>TRBV6-1|-|-|TRBJ2-2
CASSEVGGKANTGELFF
TGTGCCAGCAGTGAAGTCGGAGGCAAAGCGAACACCGGGGAGCTGTTTTTT
>TRBV18|TRBD1|few|TRBJ1-1
CASSPGTGGLAFF
TGTGCCAGCTCACCCGGGACAGGGGGCTTAGCTTTCTTT